This T cell receptor beta chain was identified in a study of T-cell memory formation after mild COVID-19. Study results and caveats: Day 15 to 85 contracting clones showed balanced CD4/CD8; later expanders leaned CD4+.

In its sample, this clonotype was seen a few times. Its cognate antigen is unknown. TCRdb re-analysed the 5' RACE reads in MiXCR, keeping a single row per CDR3 protein. The repertoire holds 200,000 to 250,000 distinct CDR3 sequences, over 9.5% seen once, with around 3.4% in the top ten. The TCR sequence derives from a man between 18 and 29 years old who had mild COVID-19 (a few samples of this study predate the infection). Cell type and time point are not known. The sequencing sample was made of PBMCs or a T cell subset sorted from them (not recorded which).

This CDR3 is CSAPSGASQYF. The CDR3 DNA follows: TGCAGTGCTCCATCGGGGGCCTCCCAGTACTTC. The J gene is TRBJ2-5, the V gene TRBV20-1; either TRBD1 or TRBD2 may supply D (6 bases each). Germline V gene data show CDR1 as DFQATT and CDR2 as SNEGSKA (reference sequence). The CDR3 length is 11 residues. The V end lost 5 bases, the J end lost 9 bases, and 13 bases lay between the germline ends.